This entry lists 8 T cell receptor beta chains sequenced from one sample in a study of control samples from healthy donors and cancer patients. Sequenced by immunoSEQ multiplex PCR; TCRdb stores in-frame clones only, minus some. The sample lists around 94,000 clones, roughly nine tenths occurring once. Sequences were obtained from blood. These receptor sequences come from a young woman in good health.

The rearrangement joins TRBV30 to TRBJ1-2, with D perhaps TRBD1 (5 bases). The CDR3 contains 12 residues. V lost 2 bases, J lost 8 bases, and 12 bases lay in between. CDR1 GTSNPN and CDR2 SVGIG come from the germline V gene (reference sequence). The CDR3: CAWSYDGAGYTF. The CDR3 nucleotides are TGTGCCTGGAGTTACGACGGGGCGGGCTACACCTTC.

The chain combines TRBV30 with TRBJ2-7; D gene ambiguous. V was trimmed by 3 bases and J by 2 bases, leaving 8 bases between them. Germline CDR1 is GTSNPN and CDR2 is SVGIG (reference sequence). The CDR3 consists of 12 residues. The chain's CDR3 is CAWSHGTYEQYF. Here the CDR3 DNA reads TGTGCCTGGAGCCATGGGACCTACGAGCAGTACTTC. Based on the CDR3 plus reference TRBV30 and TRBJ2-7, the full variable domain is SQTIHQWPATLVQPVGSPLSLECTVEGTSNPNLYWYRQAAGRGLQLLFYSVGIGQISSEVPQNLSASRPQDRQFILSSKKLLLSDSGFYLCAWSHGTYEQYFGPGTRLTVT.

The chain combines TRBV4-1 with TRBJ1-1; D unclear. CDR1 is MGHRA, CDR2 YSYEKL, per germline. V gave up 4 bases and J gave up 5 bases, with 11 bases separating them. The CDR3 is made up of 13 amino acids. CDR3 protein: CASSPEGYTEAFF. The CDR3 nucleotides read TGCGCCAGCAGCCCGGAAGGCTATACTGAAGCTTTCTTT.

The CDR3 here is CASSINPYGNTIYF. Written as DNA, the CDR3 is TGTGCCAGTAGTATCAATCCCTATGGAAACACCATATATTTT. This chain connects TRBV19 to TRBJ1-3, with no clear D. CDR1 and CDR2 from the germline V gene are LNHDA and SQIVND (reference sequence). The germline V and J ends were trimmed by 3 bases and 3 bases, with 9 bases remaining between them. The CDR3 loop spans 14 amino acids.

V and J are TRBV29-1 and TRBJ2-3, with D perhaps TRBD1 (6 bases). CDR1 is SQVTM and CDR2 is ANQGSEA in the germline V gene. The CDR3 extends over 14 amino acids. V dropped 8 bases and J dropped 6 bases, with 21 bases sitting between them. CDR3 residues: CSTGPGTLTDTQYF. CDR3 in DNA: TGCAGCACAGGACCGGGGACACTGACGGATACGCAGTATTTT.

This chain connects TRBV19 to TRBJ2-1; D gene uncertain. V shed 3 bases and J shed 0 bases, with 6 bases lying between them. The CDR3 sequence is 14 residues long. Germline-derived CDR1 and CDR2 are LNHDA and SQIVND (reference sequence). CDR3 DNA: TGTGCCAGTAGTATGGGCCTCTCCTACAATGAGCAGTTCTTC. Residues: CASSMGLSYNEQFF.

The chain carries TRBV29-1 and TRBJ1-1, with 10 bases fitting TRBD1. The V and J ends lost 7 bases and 0 bases, in that order; junction bases with no gene match: 5. Per the germline V gene, CDR1 is SQVTM and CDR2 is ANQGSEA. The CDR3 loop spans 14 amino acids. CDR3 DNA sequence: TGCAGCGCTTGGGACAGGGGTATGAACACTGAAGCTTTCTTT. The encoded protein is CSAWDRGMNTEAFF.

The gene calls are TRBV28 and TRBJ1-4; unclear D gene. V lost 4 bases and J 2 bases, leaving 8 bases between the germline ends. The CDR3 runs 14 residues. Germline CDR1 reads MDHEN; CDR2 reads SYDVKM. In nucleotides, the CDR3 is TGTGCCAGCAGTTCGCCAGTGACTAATGAAAAACTGTTTTTT. Translating gives CASSSPVTNEKLFF. The full variable domain, its missing parts supplied by reference TRBV28 and TRBJ1-4, is DVKVTQSSRYLVKRTGEKVFLECVQDMDHENMFWYRQDPGLGLRLIYFSYDVKMKEKGDIPEGYSVSREKKERFSLILESASTNQTSMYLCASSSPVTNEKLFFGSGTQLSVL.